A single T cell receptor beta chain is shown here with its context. The entry originates in a study of cytomegalovirus exposure and HLA in healthy donors. This CDR3 region has 13 residues. Looked up from germline, CDR1 is SGHRS and CDR2 is YFSETQ. PCR amplification relied on 60 Vbeta primers (plus 13 Jbeta primers). This table comes from immunoSEQ multiplex PCR, and its TCRdb copy is limited to in-frame clones, with some not included. This table has more than 95,000 clones, approximately 80% appearing once. This receptor was taken from a middle-aged woman in good health and CMV-seropositive. Sequencing was done on a sample of PBMCs. The rearrangement joins TRBV5-1 to TRBJ2-5; 7 bases are a match to TRBD1. The tail of the sequence fits TRBJ2-7 better, so the J call may be wrong. CDR3 nucleotides: TGCGCCAGCAGCCCGGGACAGTTCTACGAGCAGTACTTC. Encoded protein: CASSPGQFYEQYF.